This T cell receptor beta chain was identified during a study of cytomegalovirus exposure and HLA in healthy donors. General study findings and limits: In a later analysis, TCR beta V- and J-gene trimming showed a link to a missense DCLRE1C variant.

This CDR3 is 14 amino acids long. Between the trimmed V and J ends, which lost 0 bases and 0 bases, there was a span of 3 bases. Germline V CDR1 and CDR2: SGDLS, YYNGEE. PCR primers comprised 60 Vbeta and 13 Jbeta primers. Profiled with immunoSEQ multiplex PCR; TCRdb holds only in-frame clones, not every one. This sample has roughly 180,000 clones, with around 80% found just once. Notes on this clone: The antigen is undetermined.

The sample was PBMCs. V is TRBV9 and J is TRBJ2-2; D is ambiguous. The sequence was obtained from a woman aged 25 to 45 in good health and CMV-seronegative. The CDR3 DNA reads TGTGCCAGCAGCGTAGCCACGAACACCGGGGAGCTGTTTTTT. Encoded protein: CASSVATNTGELFF.